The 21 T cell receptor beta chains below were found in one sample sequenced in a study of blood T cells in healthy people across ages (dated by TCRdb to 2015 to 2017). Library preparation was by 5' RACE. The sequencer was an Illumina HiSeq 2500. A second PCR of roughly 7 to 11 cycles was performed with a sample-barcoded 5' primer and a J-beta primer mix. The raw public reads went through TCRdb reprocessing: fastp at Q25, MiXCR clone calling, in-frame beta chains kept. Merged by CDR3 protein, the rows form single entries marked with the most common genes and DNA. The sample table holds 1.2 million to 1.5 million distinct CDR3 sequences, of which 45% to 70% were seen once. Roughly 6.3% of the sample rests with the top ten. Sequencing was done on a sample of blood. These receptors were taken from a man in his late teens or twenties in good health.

CDR3 in DNA: TGTGCCAGCAGTGAAGATGAGGGAGGAACTGAAGCTTTCTTT. It yields the protein CASSEDEGGTEAFF. V and J are TRBV6-1 and TRBJ1-1; D uncertain. Germline V CDR1 and CDR2: MNHNS, SASEGT. The CDR3 extends over 14 amino acids. Trimming left V 1 base short and J 5 bases short, with 11 bases between.

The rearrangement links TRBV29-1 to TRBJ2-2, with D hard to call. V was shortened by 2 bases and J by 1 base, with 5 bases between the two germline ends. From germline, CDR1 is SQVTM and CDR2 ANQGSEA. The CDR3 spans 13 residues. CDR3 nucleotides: TGCAGCGTTGAACTACGGAACACCGGGGAGCTGTTTTTT. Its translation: CSVELRNTGELFF.

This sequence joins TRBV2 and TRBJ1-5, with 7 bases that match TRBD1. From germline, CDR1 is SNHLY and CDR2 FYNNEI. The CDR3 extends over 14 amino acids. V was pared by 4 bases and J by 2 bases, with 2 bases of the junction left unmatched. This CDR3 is CASSADRGNQPQHF. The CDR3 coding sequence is TGTGCCAGCAGTGCAGACAGGGGCAATCAGCCCCAGCATTTT.

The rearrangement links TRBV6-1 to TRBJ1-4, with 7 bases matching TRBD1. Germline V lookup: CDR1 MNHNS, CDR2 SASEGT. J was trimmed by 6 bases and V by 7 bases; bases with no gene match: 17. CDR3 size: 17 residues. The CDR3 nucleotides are TGTGCCAGCACCTCACAGGGGATAATCCGAGGTGATGAAAAACTGTTTTTT. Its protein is CASTSQGIIRGDEKLFF.

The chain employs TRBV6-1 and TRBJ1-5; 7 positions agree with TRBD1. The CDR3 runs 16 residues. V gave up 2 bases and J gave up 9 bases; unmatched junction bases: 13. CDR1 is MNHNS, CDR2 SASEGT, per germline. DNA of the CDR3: TGTGCCAGCAGTGAAAATGGAGGGGGCTCCTCGGCGCCCCAGCATTTT. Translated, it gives CASSENGGGSSAPQHF.

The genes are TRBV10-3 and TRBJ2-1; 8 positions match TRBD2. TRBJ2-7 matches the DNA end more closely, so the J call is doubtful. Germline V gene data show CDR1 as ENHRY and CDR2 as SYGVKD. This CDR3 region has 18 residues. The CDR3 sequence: CAIMRGVGAGENYNEQYF. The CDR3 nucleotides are TGTGCCATCATGCGGGGGGTTGGAGCGGGAGAAAATTACAATGAGCAGTACTTC.

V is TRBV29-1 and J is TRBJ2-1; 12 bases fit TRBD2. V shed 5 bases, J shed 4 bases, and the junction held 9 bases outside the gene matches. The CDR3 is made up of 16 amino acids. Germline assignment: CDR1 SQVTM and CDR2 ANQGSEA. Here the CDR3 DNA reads TGCAGCGTTCGGGGAACTAGCGGGGGGAAATACAATGAGCAGTTCTTC. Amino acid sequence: CSVRGTSGGKYNEQFF.

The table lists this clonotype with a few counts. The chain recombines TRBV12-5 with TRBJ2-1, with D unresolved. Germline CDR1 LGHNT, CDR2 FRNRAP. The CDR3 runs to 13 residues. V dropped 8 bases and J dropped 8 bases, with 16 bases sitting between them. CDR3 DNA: TGTGCTAGTCAAAGTGTTCGTGTCGATGAGCAGTTCTTC. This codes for CASQSVRVDEQFF.

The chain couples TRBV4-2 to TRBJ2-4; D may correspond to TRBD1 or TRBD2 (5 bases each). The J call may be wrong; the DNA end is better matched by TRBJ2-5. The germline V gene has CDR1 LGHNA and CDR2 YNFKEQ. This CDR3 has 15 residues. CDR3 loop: CASSQDEGIWETQYF. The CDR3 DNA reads TGTGCCAGCAGCCAAGATGAGGGGATCTGGGAGACCCAGTACTTC.

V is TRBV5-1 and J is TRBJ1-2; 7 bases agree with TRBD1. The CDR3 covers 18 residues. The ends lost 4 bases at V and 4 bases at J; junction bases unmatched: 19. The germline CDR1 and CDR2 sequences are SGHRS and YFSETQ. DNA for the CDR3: TGCGCCAGCAGCCTGGATCCAGGGGGAACCGGGGTATCCTATGGCTACACCTTC. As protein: CASSLDPGGTGVSYGYTF.

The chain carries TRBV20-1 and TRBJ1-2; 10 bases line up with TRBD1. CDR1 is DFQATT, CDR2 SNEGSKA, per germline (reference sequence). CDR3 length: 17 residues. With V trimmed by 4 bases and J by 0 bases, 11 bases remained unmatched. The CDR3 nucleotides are TGCAGTGCTACTCCCCGGACAGGGGGAAGATCTAACTATGGCTACACCTTC. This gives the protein CSATPRTGGRSNYGYTF.

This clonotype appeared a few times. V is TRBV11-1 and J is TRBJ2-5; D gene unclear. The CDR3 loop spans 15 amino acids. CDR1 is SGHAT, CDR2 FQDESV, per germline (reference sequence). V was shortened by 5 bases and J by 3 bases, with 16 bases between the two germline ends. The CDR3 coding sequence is TGTGCCAGCAGCGATGACATGACGGATAAAGAGACCCAGTACTTC. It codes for CASSDDMTDKETQYF.

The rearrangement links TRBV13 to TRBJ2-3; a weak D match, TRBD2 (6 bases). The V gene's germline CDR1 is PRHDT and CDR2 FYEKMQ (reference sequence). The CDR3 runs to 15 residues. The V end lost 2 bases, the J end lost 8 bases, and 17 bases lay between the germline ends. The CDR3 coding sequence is TGTGCCAGCAGCTTAACTGGCGGGATGGTTCGTACGCAGTATTTT. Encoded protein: CASSLTGGMVRTQYF.

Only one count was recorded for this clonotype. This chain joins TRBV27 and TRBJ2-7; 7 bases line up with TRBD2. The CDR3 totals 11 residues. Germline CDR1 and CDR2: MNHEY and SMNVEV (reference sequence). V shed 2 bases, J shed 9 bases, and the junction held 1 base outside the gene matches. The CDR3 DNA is TGTGCCAGCAGTTTACCTAGCGGGCAGTACTTC. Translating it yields CASSLPSGQYF.

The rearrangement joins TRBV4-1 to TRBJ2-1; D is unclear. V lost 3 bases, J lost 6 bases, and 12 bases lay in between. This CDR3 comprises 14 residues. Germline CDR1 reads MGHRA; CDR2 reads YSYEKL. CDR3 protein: CASSHEDDPNEQFF. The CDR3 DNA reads TGCGCCAGCAGCCACGAAGACGACCCCAATGAGCAGTTCTTC.

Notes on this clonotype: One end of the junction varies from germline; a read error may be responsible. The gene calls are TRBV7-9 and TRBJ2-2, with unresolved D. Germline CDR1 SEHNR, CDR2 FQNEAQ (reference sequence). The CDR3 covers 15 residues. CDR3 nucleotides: TGTGCTAGCAGCTTAGGATACACGAACACCGGGGAGCTGTTTTTT. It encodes CASSLGYTNTGELFF.

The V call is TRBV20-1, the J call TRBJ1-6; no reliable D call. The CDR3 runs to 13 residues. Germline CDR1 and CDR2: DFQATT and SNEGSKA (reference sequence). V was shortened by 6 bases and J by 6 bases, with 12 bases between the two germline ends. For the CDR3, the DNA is TGCAGTGCCTTGACGGGATTTAATTCACCCCTCCACTTT. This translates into CSALTGFNSPLHF.

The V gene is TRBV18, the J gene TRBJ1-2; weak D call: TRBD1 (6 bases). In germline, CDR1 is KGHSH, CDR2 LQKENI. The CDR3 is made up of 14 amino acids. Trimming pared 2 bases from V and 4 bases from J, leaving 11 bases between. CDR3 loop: CASSPADRPYGYTF. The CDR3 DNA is TGTGCCAGCTCACCAGCGGACAGACCCTATGGCTACACCTTC.

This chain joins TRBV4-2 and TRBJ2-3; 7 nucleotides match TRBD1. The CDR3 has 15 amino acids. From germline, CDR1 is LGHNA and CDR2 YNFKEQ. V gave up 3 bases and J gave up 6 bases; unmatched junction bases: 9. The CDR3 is CASSHETGIQDTQYF. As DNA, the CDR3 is TGTGCCAGCAGCCACGAGACAGGGATCCAGGATACGCAGTATTTT.

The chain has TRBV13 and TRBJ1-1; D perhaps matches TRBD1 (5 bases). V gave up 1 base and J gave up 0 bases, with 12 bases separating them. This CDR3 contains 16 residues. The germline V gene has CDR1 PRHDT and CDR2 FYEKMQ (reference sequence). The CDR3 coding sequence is TGTGCCAGCAGCTTAGCTGGGGACGGAATGAACACTGAAGCTTTCTTT. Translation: CASSLAGDGMNTEAFF.

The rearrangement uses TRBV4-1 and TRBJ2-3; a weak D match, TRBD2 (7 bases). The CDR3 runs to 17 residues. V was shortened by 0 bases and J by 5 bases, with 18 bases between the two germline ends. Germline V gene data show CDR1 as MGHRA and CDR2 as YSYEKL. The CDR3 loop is CASSQERGGDLGDTQYF. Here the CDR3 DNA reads TGCGCCAGCAGCCAAGAAAGGGGGGGGGACTTAGGAGATACGCAGTATTTT.